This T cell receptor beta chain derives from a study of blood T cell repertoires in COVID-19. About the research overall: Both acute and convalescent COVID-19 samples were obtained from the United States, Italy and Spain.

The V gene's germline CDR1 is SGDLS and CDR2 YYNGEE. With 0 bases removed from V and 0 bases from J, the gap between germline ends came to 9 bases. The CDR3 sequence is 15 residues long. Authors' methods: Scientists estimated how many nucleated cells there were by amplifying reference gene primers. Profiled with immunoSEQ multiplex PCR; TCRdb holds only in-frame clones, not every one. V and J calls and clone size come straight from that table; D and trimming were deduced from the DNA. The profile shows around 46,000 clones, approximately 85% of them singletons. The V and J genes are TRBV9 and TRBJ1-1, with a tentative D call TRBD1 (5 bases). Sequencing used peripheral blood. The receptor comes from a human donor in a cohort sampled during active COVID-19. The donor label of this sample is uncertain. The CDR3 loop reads CASSVGGDLNTEAFF. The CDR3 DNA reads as TGTGCCAGCAGCGTAGGGGGGGACCTGAACACTGAAGCTTTCTTT.